This T cell receptor (beta chain) was found in a study of glioma-infiltrating T cells after dendritic cell vaccination. Input was approximately 1.8 ug genomic DNA, or all available if less. Data came from immunoSEQ multiplex PCR; TCRdb stores just in-frame clones and leaves some out. The sample shows about 36,000 clones, about 80% of them seen only once. This CDR3 has 13 residues. Germline V gene sequence: CDR1 LGHNA, CDR2 YNFKEQ. V dropped 4 bases and J dropped 7 bases, with 13 bases sitting between them. Study results and limitations: Few patients contributed both blood and tumor specimens.

This clone was counted a few times. Its antigen remains unidentified. The sequence derives from a human donor with glioblastoma. Sequences were derived from blood, sampled before dendritic cell vaccination. The gene calls are TRBV4-2 and TRBJ1-1; D unresolved. CDR3 sequence reads: CASSRSVEGEAFF. The CDR3, as DNA: TGTGCCAGCAGCCGATCGGTAGAGGGTGAAGCTTTCTTT.